This T cell receptor beta chain was sequenced in a study of T cells in localized non-small cell lung cancer. Per germline, CDR1 SGHRS and CDR2 YFSETQ. The CDR3 extends over 16 amino acids. Trimming cost V 2 bases and J 0 bases; bases outside gene matches: 3. TCRdb keeps only in-frame clones here, not all; method: immunoSEQ multiplex PCR. This table holds under 40,000 clones, over 75% found once. Study-wide findings and caveats: When the top 100 tumor clones were examined, a median around 61 of them also appeared in the adjacent lung, which was paired and uninvolved. Longer overall survival accompanied higher blood T cell density. The study found T cell clonality highest in uninvolved adjacent lung, above tumor.

To note about this clone: What it binds is not known.

The chain couples TRBV5-1 to TRBJ2-2; 8 bases match TRBD1. Sequencing was performed on peripheral blood, taken before any cancer treatment. This sequence was found in a male donor older than 55 with stage III lung adenocarcinoma. In DNA, the CDR3 is TGCGCCAGCAGCTTAACAGGGGGATCGAACACCGGGGAGCTGTTTTTT. It is translated as CASSLTGGSNTGELFF.